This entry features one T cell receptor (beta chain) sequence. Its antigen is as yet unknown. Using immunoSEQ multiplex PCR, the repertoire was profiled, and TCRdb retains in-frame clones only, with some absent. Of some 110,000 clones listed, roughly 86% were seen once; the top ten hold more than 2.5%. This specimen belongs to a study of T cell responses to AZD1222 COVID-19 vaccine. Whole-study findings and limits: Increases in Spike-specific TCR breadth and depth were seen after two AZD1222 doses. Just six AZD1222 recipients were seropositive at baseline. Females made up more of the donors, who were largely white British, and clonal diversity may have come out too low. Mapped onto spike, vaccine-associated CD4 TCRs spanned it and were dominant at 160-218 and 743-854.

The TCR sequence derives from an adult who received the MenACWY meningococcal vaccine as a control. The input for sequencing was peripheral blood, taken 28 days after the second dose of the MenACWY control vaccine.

CDR3: CASSLGGFSGNTIYF. As DNA, the CDR3 is TGTGCCAGCAGCCTTGGTGGGTTTTCTGGAAACACCATATATTTT. V and J are TRBV9 and TRBJ1-3, with D hard to call. The ends were cut back, 4 bases at V and 1 base at J, with 12 bases in the middle. The CDR3 runs to 15 residues. CDR1 and CDR2 (germline): SGDLS, YYNGEE.